This T cell receptor (beta chain) was profiled in a study of PD-1 blockade in classical Hodgkin lymphoma. Libraries were prepared by immunoSEQ multiplex PCR; TCRdb keeps only in-frame clonotypes and omits some of them. Counted here are some 12,000 clones, roughly four fifths occurring once; the ten biggest clones make up over 4.5%. The patients all showed relapse after autologous stem cell transplantation, while their brentuximab vedotin exposure varied. This clonotype was obtained from a human donor with classical Hodgkin lymphoma. The specimen comprised peripheral blood mononuclear cells (PBMCs), sampled before the second cycle of nivolumab.

For the CDR3, the DNA is TGTGCCAGCAGGGACGTCGGCCTACTTCAACTGTTTTTT. This encodes CASRDVGLLQLFF. The J gene is TRBJ1-4, the V gene TRBV7-9; D ambiguous. CDR1 is SEHNR and CDR2 is FQNEAQ in the germline V gene (reference sequence). CDR3 size: 13 residues. The V end was cut by 6 bases, the J end by 12 bases, with 17 bases between.